One sample yielded the 11 T cell receptor beta chains listed below, sequenced in a study of CD8 T cell repertoires and HIV-1 epitope variants. Assay used: immunoSEQ multiplex PCR; TCRdb lists only in-frame clones, some missing. The sample consists of 3,500 or so clones, approximately 73% of them appearing once. Antigen specificity for these receptors is unknown. The sample was cultured CD8+ T cells derived from PBMCs. Receptors originate from a male donor with HIV.

The CDR3 DNA reads as TGTGCCAGCAGTTTAAGGGCTTGGAGTGAAAAACTGTTTTTT. Its protein is CASSLRAWSEKLFF. V usage is TRBV27 and J usage is TRBJ1-4; D is unclear. This CDR3 has 14 residues. Germline V gene sequence: CDR1 MNHEY, CDR2 SMNVEV (reference sequence). V gave up 2 bases and J gave up 7 bases, with 11 bases separating them.

J is TRBJ1-5 and V is TRBV10-2; D not certain. The V gene's germline CDR1 is WSHSY and CDR2 SAAADI. Deletions cut 2 bases from V and 7 bases from J, with 9 bases between. CDR3 length equals 13 residues. Here the CDR3 DNA reads TGCGCCAGCAGTGAGGGAGTGGGACAGCCCCAGCATTTT. Encoded protein: CASSEGVGQPQHF.

This clone was recorded a few times. The chain uses TRBV27 and TRBJ2-2; 13 positions agree with TRBD2. Germline V gene data show CDR1 as MNHEY and CDR2 as SMNVEV (reference sequence). The CDR3 has 21 residues. V was pared by 6 bases and J by 5 bases, with 21 bases of the junction left unmatched. This CDR3 reads CASRSTTTSGGASGLTGELFF. As DNA, the CDR3 is TGTGCCAGCAGATCCACCACCACTAGCGGGGGGGCCTCTGGACTAACCGGGGAGCTGTTTTTT.

The chain recombines TRBV7-8 with TRBJ2-7, with TRBD1 matching 7 bases. V lost 5 bases and J lost 5; bases outside the gene matches: 3. The CDR3 is 12 residues long. Germline loops: CDR1 SGHVS, CDR2 FQNEAQ. The CDR3 loop is CASSTDRDEQYF. The CDR3 nucleotides are TGTGCCAGCAGCACTGACAGGGACGAGCAGTACTTC.

The rearrangement links TRBV5-1 to TRBJ2-1, with D perhaps matching TRBD1 or TRBD2 (6 bases each). The V and J ends lost 0 bases and 5 bases respectively, with 12 bases between them. The CDR3 has 15 residues. Germline V lookup: CDR1 SGHRS, CDR2 YFSETQ. CDR3 loop: CASSLGLGGHNEQFF. The CDR3 DNA reads TGCGCCAGCAGCTTGGGACTAGGGGGTCACAATGAGCAGTTCTTC.

V gene TRBV19 combines with J gene TRBJ2-1; the D gene is possibly TRBD1 (5 bases). The germline V and J ends were trimmed by 2 bases and 5 bases, with 16 bases remaining between them. CDR3 length equals 16 residues. Per the germline V gene, CDR1 is LNHDA and CDR2 is SQIVND (reference sequence). CDR3 nucleotide sequence: TGTGCCAGTAGTATATTGCAGGGATTAGGTCACAATGAGCAGTTCTTC. Its translation: CASSILQGLGHNEQFF.

CDR3 in DNA: TGTGCCAGCAGTTTATCACAGGGAACCCTCTCCTACGAGCAGTACTTC. It encodes CASSLSQGTLSYEQYF. The genes are TRBV28 and TRBJ2-7, with a possible D match to TRBD1 (6 bases). The CDR3 length is 16 residues. From germline, CDR1 is MDHEN and CDR2 SYDVKM. With 1 base removed from V and 0 bases from J, the gap between germline ends came to 13 bases.

The gene calls are TRBV29-1 and TRBJ1-2, with D unclear. V lost 6 bases and J lost 4, with 15 bases in between. The CDR3 is 13 residues long. Germline V CDR1 and CDR2: SQVTM, ANQGSEA. The CDR3 sequence is CSVFGGWPYGYTF. The CDR3 coding sequence is TGCAGCGTCTTTGGCGGATGGCCCTATGGCTACACCTTC.

This clone was picked up a small number of times. The V call is TRBV10-3, the J call TRBJ1-2; D gene ambiguous. Germline lookup yields CDR1 ENHRY and CDR2 SYGVKD. There are 12 residues in the CDR3. The V and J ends lost 10 bases and 3 bases respectively, with 12 bases between them. The CDR3 spells CATRPSDYGYTF. The DNA of the CDR3 is TGTGCCACGCGCCCCTCGGACTATGGCTACACCTTC.

The chain is built from TRBV12-1 and TRBJ2-7. TRBV12-1 is listed as a pseudogene. This CDR3 is built from 12 residues. CDR3 protein: CASDRRSYEQYF. The CDR3 DNA is TGTGCCAGTGACCGACGCTCCTACGAGCAGTACTTC.

V is TRBV7-2 and J is TRBJ2-4, with a tentative D call TRBD1 (5 bases). Germline-derived CDR1 and CDR2 are SGHTA and FQGNSA. The CDR3 totals 17 residues. Between the trimmed V and J ends, which lost 5 bases and 0 bases, there was a span of 17 bases. The CDR3 is CASSKRGPVLAKNIQYF. The CDR3 DNA follows: TGTGCCAGCAGCAAAAGGGGCCCAGTTCTAGCCAAAAACATTCAGTACTTC.